A selection of T cell receptor beta chains follows, all from one sample in a study of a mutant IDH1 vaccine in newly diagnosed glioma. Profiling relied on immunoSEQ multiplex PCR, and the TCRdb table lists in-frame clones only, not all of them. This sample has over 40,000 clones, with around 87% found just once. Antigen specificity for these receptors is unknown. The input for sequencing was PBMCs, taken from a glioma patient whose treatment included an IDH1 peptide vaccine. The receptors derive from a man aged 35 to 55 with glioma. Both conserved end residues are part of each CDR3. Fields, in order: CDR3 protein, V gene, clone size, J gene. Only part of the rows carry a size: once, few, many, or a class if the clone is expanded.

cdr3_aa: CASGLDPHRTGNTDTQYF
v_call: TRBV12-5
clone_size: once
j_call: TRBJ2-3

cdr3_aa: CASSPRGLAGGNEQFF
v_call: TRBV7-3
clone_size: NA
j_call: TRBJ2-1

cdr3_aa: CASSIRVGGTSTDTQYF
v_call: TRBV5-4
clone_size: NA
j_call: TRBJ2-3

cdr3_aa: CASSLNAHKTAFF
v_call: TRBV7-2
clone_size: NA
j_call: TRBJ1-1

cdr3_aa: CAVHRGNMGNTIYF
v_call: TRBV6-1
clone_size: NA
j_call: TRBJ1-3

cdr3_aa: CASSPPGQGNTEAFF
v_call: TRBV28
clone_size: once
j_call: TRBJ1-1

cdr3_aa: CASSENSGFVNTEAFF
v_call: TRBV2
clone_size: NA
j_call: TRBJ1-1

cdr3_aa: CASSFMGLAGALGVNEQFF
v_call: TRBV13
clone_size: NA
j_call: TRBJ2-1

cdr3_aa: CASSGRSSGNTIYF
v_call: TRBV2
clone_size: NA
j_call: TRBJ1-3

cdr3_aa: CASSYETSGPNEQFF
v_call: TRBV6-6
clone_size: NA
j_call: TRBJ2-1

cdr3_aa: CASSWAGETQYF
v_call: TRBV11-2
clone_size: NA
j_call: TRBJ2-5

cdr3_aa: CASSLAVYNEQFF
v_call: TRBV7-2
clone_size: NA
j_call: TRBJ2-1

cdr3_aa: CASTPLGRGATEAFF
v_call: TRBV28
clone_size: NA
j_call: TRBJ1-1

cdr3_aa: CASSAAGYEQYF
v_call: TRBV5-4
clone_size: NA
j_call: TRBJ2-7

cdr3_aa: CAISEIKGTNYGYTF
v_call: TRBV10-3
clone_size: NA
j_call: TRBJ1-2

cdr3_aa: CASSGLTSSGNTIYF
v_call: TRBV10-1
clone_size: NA
j_call: TRBJ1-3

cdr3_aa: CASSRGLASETQYF
v_call: TRBV2
clone_size: NA
j_call: TRBJ2-5

cdr3_aa: CASPGQARVSQPQHF
v_call: TRBV19
clone_size: few
j_call: TRBJ1-5

cdr3_aa: CSVRLGEQYF
v_call: TRBV29-1
clone_size: NA
j_call: TRBJ2-7

cdr3_aa: CASRRGEGPGNTIYF
v_call: TRBV2
clone_size: NA
j_call: TRBJ1-3

cdr3_aa: CASSYDGRDHEQYF
v_call: TRBV6-6
clone_size: NA
j_call: TRBJ2-7

cdr3_aa: CASSSGLARYNEQFF
v_call: TRBV11-3
clone_size: once
j_call: TRBJ2-1

cdr3_aa: CASTLQGTGAGEQFF
v_call: TRBV19
clone_size: NA
j_call: TRBJ2-1

cdr3_aa: CASSLVGQTTDYGYTF
v_call: TRBV5-6
clone_size: NA
j_call: TRBJ1-2

cdr3_aa: CASRVQGDVGDYEQYF
v_call: TRBV5-4
clone_size: NA
j_call: TRBJ2-7

cdr3_aa: CASLSGTGGYQETQYF
v_call: TRBV5-1
clone_size: NA
j_call: TRBJ2-5

cdr3_aa: CASSGGGATDTQYF
v_call: TRBV6-4
clone_size: NA
j_call: TRBJ2-3

cdr3_aa: CASSPMQGSYGYTF
v_call: TRBV7-9
clone_size: NA
j_call: TRBJ1-2

cdr3_aa: CASSYERGGAFGGSTDTQYF
v_call: TRBV5-1
clone_size: NA
j_call: TRBJ2-3

cdr3_aa: CASGRLVGAEDYGYTF
v_call: TRBV5-1
clone_size: NA
j_call: TRBJ1-2

cdr3_aa: CSVLGKETQYF
v_call: TRBV20-1
clone_size: NA
j_call: TRBJ2-5

cdr3_aa: CASSLGGWLSAGDTQYF
v_call: TRBV11-1
clone_size: NA
j_call: TRBJ2-3

cdr3_aa: CASSSDRGGSPLHF
v_call: TRBV27
clone_size: NA
j_call: TRBJ1-6

cdr3_aa: CASSKVPRPLVTPGNTIYF
v_call: TRBV21-1
clone_size: NA
j_call: TRBJ1-3

cdr3_aa: CASSVGLGYQETQYF
v_call: TRBV9
clone_size: NA
j_call: TRBJ2-5

cdr3_aa: CASSAQLAGVLNTGELFF
v_call: TRBV11-3
clone_size: once
j_call: TRBJ2-2

cdr3_aa: CASTDSTMNTEAFF
v_call: TRBV7-9
clone_size: NA
j_call: TRBJ1-1

cdr3_aa: CASSGTRFGGYTF
v_call: TRBV28
clone_size: NA
j_call: TRBJ1-2

cdr3_aa: CASRIRGTDTQYF
v_call: TRBV27
clone_size: once
j_call: TRBJ2-3

cdr3_aa: CASSLEVLGAGTGYTF
v_call: TRBV5-1
clone_size: few
j_call: TRBJ1-2

cdr3_aa: CASSLVSGSTEAFF
v_call: TRBV11-3
clone_size: NA
j_call: TRBJ1-1

cdr3_aa: CASSQGRGRIYEQYF
v_call: TRBV14
clone_size: NA
j_call: TRBJ2-7

cdr3_aa: CASSQGPFRGTDTQYF
v_call: TRBV4-3
clone_size: NA
j_call: TRBJ2-3

cdr3_aa: CASSRTGGTEAFF
v_call: TRBV6-1
clone_size: NA
j_call: TRBJ1-1

cdr3_aa: CASSRVYGYTF
v_call: TRBV2
clone_size: NA
j_call: TRBJ1-2

cdr3_aa: CASSASSGEGQETQYF
v_call: TRBV11-2
clone_size: once
j_call: TRBJ2-5

cdr3_aa: CASSLAGGLDTGELFF
v_call: TRBV5-1
clone_size: NA
j_call: TRBJ2-2

cdr3_aa: CASSVGGPRSTDTQYF
v_call: TRBV9
clone_size: NA
j_call: TRBJ2-3

cdr3_aa: CASSLGSQAKETQYF
v_call: TRBV7-3
clone_size: NA
j_call: TRBJ2-5

cdr3_aa: CASSSDSWDNEQFF
v_call: TRBV7-8
clone_size: NA
j_call: TRBJ2-1

cdr3_aa: CASSIGGTGGSYGYTF
v_call: TRBV19
clone_size: NA
j_call: TRBJ1-2

cdr3_aa: CASKQGYEQFF
v_call: TRBV2
clone_size: once
j_call: TRBJ2-1

cdr3_aa: CASSSRTGGTEAFF
v_call: TRBV7-9
clone_size: NA
j_call: TRBJ1-1

cdr3_aa: CASSIAAVNTGELFF
v_call: TRBV19
clone_size: NA
j_call: TRBJ2-2

cdr3_aa: CASSISGNRESTIYF
v_call: TRBV19
clone_size: NA
j_call: TRBJ1-3

cdr3_aa: CASSRLSGGATGELFF
v_call: TRBV18
clone_size: NA
j_call: TRBJ2-2